The clone carrying this T cell receptor (beta chain) appeared once. Its antigen remains unknown. This sample was taken from a study of a mutant IDH1 vaccine in newly diagnosed glioma. At the level of the study: Treated patients comprised approximately 62% males and about 40% females, mean age roughly 37 years. Notes on the study in general: Pseudoprogression apparently lacked any relation to changes in top peripheral T cell clonotypes. Vaccine-induced immune responses were detected in over 90% of patients.

Trimming took off 1 base at V and 1 base at J, with 8 bases between the two ends. The CDR3 has 15 amino acids. Looked up from germline, CDR1 is SGHVS and CDR2 is FQNEAQ. The data were produced by immunoSEQ multiplex PCR, yet TCRdb's version contains in-frame clones alone and is incomplete. The sample yields approximately 45,000 clones, roughly 92% seen once. Time point in this sample: week 35, safety follow-up. With topical imiquimod, each dose of the vaccine consisted of 300 ug of mutant IDH1 20-mer peptide. The V gene is TRBV7-8, the J gene TRBJ1-3, with D unclear. The source material was PBMCs, sampled from a glioma patient whose treatment included an IDH1 peptide vaccine. The TCR originated in a man aged 50 to 59 with glioma. The CDR3 region is CASSLGPQSGNTIYF. DNA for the CDR3: TGTGCCAGCAGCTTAGGGCCACAGTCTGGAAACACCATATATTTT.